The entry below describes one T cell receptor (beta chain). Germline assignment: CDR1 SGHAT and CDR2 FQNNGV. Germline trimming cut 4 bases from V and 4 bases from J; bases unmatched to any gene: 4. CDR3 length: 14 residues. As originally analysed: Amplified reference gene primers provided the basis for estimating nucleated cell counts. This table comes from immunoSEQ multiplex PCR, and its TCRdb copy is limited to in-frame clones, with some not included. V and J calls and clone size are copied from that table; D and trimming were computed from the DNA. The sample yields 70,000 or so clones, approximately 85% seen once. The sample comes from a study of blood T cell repertoires in COVID-19. Whole-study context: The origin of the acute and convalescent COVID-19 samples was the United States, Italy and Spain. PBMCs, B-cell-depleted T cells, or T cells provided the cDNA or gDNA that made up the material.

This TCR derives from an older man with acute or convalescent COVID-19. The specimen sequenced was peripheral blood. This chain links TRBV11-2 with TRBJ2-7; 10 bases align to TRBD1. CDR3 loop: CASSSTGGGYEQYF. CDR3 coding DNA: TGTGCCAGCAGCTCGACAGGGGGCGGTTACGAGCAGTACTTC.